Detailed here is one T cell receptor beta chain. In the original workflow: Amplifying reference gene primers gave estimates of nucleated cell counts. Produced via immunoSEQ multiplex PCR; TCRdb's table is partial and in-frame only. V and J calls and clone size are copied from that table; D and trimming were computed from the DNA. The table lists over 80,000 clones, nearly 90% of them singletons. This CDR3 contains 14 residues. CDR1 and CDR2 from the germline V gene are MNHNS and SASEGT. With 2 bases removed from V and 4 bases from J, the gap between germline ends came to 11 bases. This sample was taken from a study of blood T cell repertoires in COVID-19. The overall study: Whether acute or convalescent, the COVID-19 samples came from the United States, Italy and Spain. T cells, B-cell-depleted T cells, or PBMCs provided the cDNA or gDNA that served as material.

The origin of this receptor is a woman older than 75 with acute or convalescent COVID-19. The genes are TRBV6-1 and TRBJ1-2; D is perhaps TRBD1 (5 bases). The sequenced sample was peripheral blood. CDR3 DNA sequence: TGTGCCAGCAGTGAATCAGGGAAGGTCTATGGCTACACCTTC. It codes for CASSESGKVYGYTF.